Only a few counts were recorded for the clone carrying this TCR beta chain. These data originate in a study of cytomegalovirus exposure and HLA in healthy donors. With 60 Vbeta and 13 Jbeta primers, the PCR was carried out. Sequencing was performed with immunoSEQ multiplex PCR; in TCRdb, only in-frame clones are kept and a portion is missing. Seen here are 95,000 to 150,000 clones, around 78% observed once, and the top ten hold around 1.8%. Germline V gene data show CDR1 as SNHLY and CDR2 as FYNNEI. CDR3 length equals 15 residues. V dropped 4 bases and J dropped 5; count of bases not matched to a gene: 7.

Sequencing was done on a sample of PBMCs. This TCR was sampled from a middle-aged man in good health and CMV-seronegative. V gene TRBV2 combines with J gene TRBJ2-5; TRBD2 matches 10 bases. CDR3 in amino acids: CASSGERGGLETQYF. CDR3 DNA: TGTGCCAGCAGTGGGGAGCGGGGGGGCCTGGAGACCCAGTACTTC.